This paragraph reports one TCR beta chain. Sequencing used immunoSEQ multiplex PCR; TCRdb keeps in-frame clones, though not all of them. Altogether 95,000 to 150,000 clones are present, over 85% being singletons, with the ten largest covering approximately 0.15%. The germline gives CDR1 LGHNA, CDR2 YNFKEQ. V was cut by 0 bases and J by 0 bases, with 8 bases left in between. This CDR3 comprises 16 residues. This specimen comes from a study of OX40 agonist ivuxolimab in advanced cancers. The sequence derives from an adult with an advanced solid tumor such as melanoma, head and neck, liver or kidney cancer. This chain connects TRBV4-2 to TRBJ1-4, with D unresolved. The sample here was CD4+ or CD8+ T cells sorted from blood, taken in a trial of the OX40 agonist ivuxolimab. The CDR3 region is CASSQDRPPTNEKLFF. CDR3 DNA sequence: TGTGCCAGCAGCCAAGATAGGCCTCCAACTAATGAAAAACTGTTTTTT.